Here is one T cell receptor (beta chain) with its context. Antigen specificity is unknown. Sequencing used immunoSEQ multiplex PCR; TCRdb keeps in-frame clones, though not all of them. The sample records 250,000 to 300,000 clones, around 92% being singletons. Germline CDR1 and CDR2: KGHDR and SFDVKD. Trimming pared 7 bases from V and 0 bases from J, leaving 9 bases between. CDR3 length equals 14 residues. This entry is derived from a study of T cell responses to AZD1222 COVID-19 vaccine. Study outcomes and limitations: The donor group comprised mostly white British people and more females; the analysis possibly underestimated clonal diversity. A reported finding is that nearly half of spike-specific TCRs target unmutated variant regions. Seropositive at baseline were only five or six AZD1222 recipients. Vaccine-associated CD4 TCRs spanned spike, dominant at 160-218 and 743-854.

The material sequenced was peripheral blood, taken 28 days after the second AZD1222 dose. The chain couples TRBV24-1 to TRBJ2-1; D remains ambiguous. The clonotype comes from an adult who received the AZD1222 COVID-19 vaccine. In DNA, the CDR3 is TGTGCCACCAGCGCCTGGGGCTCCTACAATGAGCAGTTCTTC. Translation: CATSAWGSYNEQFF.